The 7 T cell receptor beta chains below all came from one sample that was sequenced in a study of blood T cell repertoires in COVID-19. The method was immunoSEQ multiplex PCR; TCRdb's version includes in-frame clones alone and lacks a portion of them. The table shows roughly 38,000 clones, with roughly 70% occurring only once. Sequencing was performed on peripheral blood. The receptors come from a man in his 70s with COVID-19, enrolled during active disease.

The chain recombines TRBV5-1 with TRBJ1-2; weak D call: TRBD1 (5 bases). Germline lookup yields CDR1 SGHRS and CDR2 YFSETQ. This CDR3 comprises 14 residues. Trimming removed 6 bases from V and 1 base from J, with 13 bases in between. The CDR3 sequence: CASTAGLGNYGYTF. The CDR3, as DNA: TGCGCCAGCACGGCAGGGTTGGGTAACTATGGCTACACCTTC.

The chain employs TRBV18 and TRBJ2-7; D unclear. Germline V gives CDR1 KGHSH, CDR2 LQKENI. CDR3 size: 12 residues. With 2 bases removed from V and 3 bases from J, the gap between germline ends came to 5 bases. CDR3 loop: CASSPYGYEQYF. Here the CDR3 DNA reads TGTGCCAGCTCACCATACGGCTACGAGCAGTACTTC.

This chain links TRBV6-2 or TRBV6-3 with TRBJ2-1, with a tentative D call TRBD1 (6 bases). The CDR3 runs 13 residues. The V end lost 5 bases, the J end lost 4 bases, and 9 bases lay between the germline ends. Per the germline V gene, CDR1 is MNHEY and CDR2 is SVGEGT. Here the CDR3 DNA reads TGTGCCAGCAGTAGACAGGTATACAATGAGCAGTTCTTC. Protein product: CASSRQVYNEQFF.

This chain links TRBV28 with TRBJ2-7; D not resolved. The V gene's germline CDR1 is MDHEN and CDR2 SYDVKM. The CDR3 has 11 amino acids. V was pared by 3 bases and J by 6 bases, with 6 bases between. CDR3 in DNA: TGTGCCAGCAGTTTTGTCCGCGAGCAGTACTTC. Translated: CASSFVREQYF.

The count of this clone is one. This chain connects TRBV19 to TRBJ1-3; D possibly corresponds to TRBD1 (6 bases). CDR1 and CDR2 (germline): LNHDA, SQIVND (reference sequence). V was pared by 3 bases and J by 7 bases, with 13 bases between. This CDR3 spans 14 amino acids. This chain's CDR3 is CASSMGQSGNTIYF. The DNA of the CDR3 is TGTGCCAGTAGTATGGGACAAAGTGGCAACACCATATATTTT.

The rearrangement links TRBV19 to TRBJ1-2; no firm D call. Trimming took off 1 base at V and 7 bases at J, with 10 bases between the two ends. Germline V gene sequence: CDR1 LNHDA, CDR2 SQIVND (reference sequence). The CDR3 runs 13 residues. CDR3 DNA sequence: TGTGCCAGTAGTATAGCCGGGGTGGCTGGCTACACCTTC. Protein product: CASSIAGVAGYTF. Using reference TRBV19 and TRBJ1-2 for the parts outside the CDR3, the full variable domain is DGGITQSPKYLFRKEGQNVTLSCEQNLNHDAMYWYRQDPGQGLRLIYYSQIVNDFQKGDIAEGYSVSREKKESFPLTVTSAQKNPTAFYLCASSIAGVAGYTFGSGTRLTVV.

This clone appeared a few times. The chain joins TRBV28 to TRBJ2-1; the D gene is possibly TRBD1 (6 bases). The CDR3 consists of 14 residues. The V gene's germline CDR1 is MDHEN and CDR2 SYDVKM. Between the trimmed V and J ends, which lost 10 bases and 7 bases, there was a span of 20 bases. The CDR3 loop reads CATTGIFFGNEQFF. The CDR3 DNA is TGTGCCACCACAGGGATTTTTTTCGGGAATGAGCAGTTCTTC.